This TCR beta chain is drawn from a study of identifying expanded T cells in peripheral blood. The data were produced by immunoSEQ multiplex PCR, yet TCRdb's version contains in-frame clones alone and is incomplete. The sample yields about 91,000 clones, about nine tenths seen once. Collection occurred without any documented infections or immune events in donors. With regard to this clone: Antigen: not known.

Findings and limits, study-wide: Over around two and four weeks, about 15 and 18 clones changed, versus approximately 1.1 between replicates. Across healthy donors, higher total template counts meant significantly greater approximately two-week count variance.

Germline V CDR1 and CDR2: GTSNPN, SVGIG (reference sequence). Trimming left V 4 bases short and J 3 bases short, with 15 bases between. CDR3 length equals 15 residues. The chain couples TRBV30 to TRBJ1-4; no definite D call. This sequence originates from a person aged 18 to 75 in good health. Sequenced input: blood. The CDR3 DNA follows: TGTGCCTGGACCCGACGGGGATGGGCTAATGAAAAACTGTTTTTT. This encodes CAWTRRGWANEKLFF.